A single T cell receptor (beta chain) is shown here with its context. Its antigen has not been determined. No base qualities exist here, and no much larger clone lies one base off it. The sample originates from a study of blood T cell repertoires in COVID-19 (dated by TCRdb to about 2020). General notes on the study: Collaborator samples came from the United States, Italy and Spain and covered acute and convalescent phases of COVID-19. The repertoires were made available in a free public database intended to serve as a resource for research on the immune response to SARS-CoV-2. The prospective study material was composed of cDNA or gDNA derived from T cells, B-cell-depleted T cells, or PBMCs. Deeply sampled blood TCRbeta repertoires from subjects exposed to, actively infected with, or recovered from COVID-19 were included in the dataset. Samples came from the ongoing ImmuneRACE study (first 160 participants) plus 1,254 subjects from 6 global collaborators. A de-identified subject ID, COVID-19 status, age in years and sex were almost always included in the sample metadata. HLA class I and class II types, where available, came from metadata supplied by the sample provider rather than from assay-based typing. Points the paper makes about the study in general: Clinical and demographic metadata were provided uncurated, with the amount varying by source and participant.

The collaborating institutions used their own protocols to collect whole blood in K2EDTA tubes. For TCRbeta analysis, collaborator samples were shipped as frozen whole blood, as isolated PBMCs, or as DNA extracted from either sample type. The CDR3 runs 14 residues from the cysteine to the phenylalanine. Left in the record is the CDR3 DNA by itself, 42 bases read in frame from the first base. The germline V gene sets CDR1 to SGDLS and CDR2 to YYNGEE. Trimmed from V: 0 bases; trimmed from J: 10 bases; junction bases lacking a gene match: 5. TCRbeta CDR3 regions were amplified from genomic DNA using the immunoSEQ Assay, a bias-controlled multiplex PCR. As for how the authors treated the data: The number of nucleated cells in each sample was estimated by amplification of reference gene primers within the assay. To quantify the absolute abundance of each unique TCRbeta CDR3 rearrangement, sequence reads were collapsed and filtered. For each sample, productive Simpson clonality was calculated by taking the square root of Simpson's diversity index across productive rearrangements. TCRdb carries this immuneACCESS record with in-frame sequences only. Its versions omit some clonotypes, under half of them owing to an unresolved V gene in the studies checked, with the rest unexplained. The DNA gave D and trimming, while V, J and clone size come from that table. The sample includes about 60,000 clones, with nearly 90% observed a single time. The top ten clonotypes cover 10% to 15% of the sample.

Rearrangement joined TRBV9 to TRBJ2-1; TRBD2 lines up with 9 middle nucleotides. The sequenced material came from peripheral blood. This sequence originates from a man between 60 and 75 years old with active COVID-19. The nucleotide sequence reads as follows: TGTGCCAGCAGCGTAGTAGCGGGAGAGCGCGAGCAGTTCTTC. Translated, it gives CASSVVAGEREQFF.